One sample yielded the 5 T cell receptor beta chains listed below, sequenced in a study of radiotherapy plus CTLA-4 blockade in lung cancer. This table comes from immunoSEQ multiplex PCR, and its TCRdb copy is limited to in-frame clones, with some not included. The data hold about 33,000 clones, with 75% to 90% observed a single time. The sequencing used peripheral blood, collected from a patient treated with radiotherapy plus ipilimumab. The source is a human donor with non-small cell lung cancer that progressed on radiotherapy plus ipilimumab.

The count of this clone is one. The rearrangement joins TRBV21-1 to TRBJ2-5; no check of the table's D call, TRBD2, against the DNA was made. TRBV21-1 is tagged as a pseudogene. CDR3 length: 14 amino acids. This CDR3 reads CATGGAGERETQYF. CDR3 nucleotide sequence: TGTGCCACCGGGGGGGCGGGTGAGAGAGAGACCCAGTACTTC.

This chain joins TRBV12-5 and TRBJ1-1, with D maybe TRBD1 (6 bases). The CDR3 contains 15 residues. Germline V lookup: CDR1 LGHNT, CDR2 FRNRAP. V lost 5 bases and J 4 bases, leaving 17 bases between the germline ends. CDR3 sequence reads: CASGPDRGAVTEAFF. The CDR3 nucleotides are TGTGCTAGTGGTCCGGATCGGGGGGCGGTCACTGAAGCTTTCTTT.

The chain is built from TRBV4-1 and TRBJ2-2; TRBD1 matches 11 bases. The CDR3 runs 15 residues. The V and J ends lost 3 bases and 5 bases, in that order; junction bases with no gene match: 2. Germline-derived CDR1 and CDR2 are MGHRA and YSYEKL. CDR3 bases: TGCGCCAGCAGCCAGGGACAGGGGGTTACCGGGGAGCTGTTTTTT. It encodes CASSQGQGVTGELFF.

This clone was recorded once. CDR3 bases: TGCGCCAGCAGTGAGCAGCAGGTGTGGGAGGCCAATGAGCAGTTCTTC. The encoded protein is CASSEQQVWEANEQFF. The chain has TRBV10-2 and TRBJ2-1, with a possible D match to TRBD2 (6 bases). V lost 2 bases and J lost 6, with 17 bases in between. The CDR3 spans 16 residues. CDR1 is WSHSY, CDR2 SAAADI, per germline.

This chain uses TRBV19 with TRBJ2-5, with D perhaps TRBD1 (5 bases). This CDR3 contains 12 residues. Germline CDR1 reads LNHDA; CDR2 reads SQIVND (reference sequence). V was trimmed by 5 bases and J by 4 bases, leaving 8 bases between them. The CDR3 spells CASSPGSETQYF. In DNA form, the CDR3 reads TGTGCCAGTAGTCCAGGGTCAGAGACCCAGTACTTC.